This entry is about one T cell receptor (beta chain). Its antigen is undetermined. This record belongs to a study of post-analysis software for immune sequencing data. Study conclusions and caveats: Strong co-clustering by F measure linked samples that shared a preparation batch. TRBV5-6, TRBV5-1 and TRBV20-1 were among 4 or 5 TRBV segments more frequent in patients than controls.

Libraries were made from TCR beta cDNA, and they carried unique molecular identifiers. TCRdb reanalysed the PCR reads using MiXCR and keeps one entry per CDR3 protein. The repertoire holds more than 500,000 distinct CDR3 sequences, 30% to 40% seen once, with approximately 6% in the top ten. This CDR3 contains 12 residues. CDR1 is MGHRA, CDR2 YSYEKL, per germline. V gave up 0 bases and J gave up 14 bases, with 11 bases separating them. Specimen: blood. The receptor's source is a girl aged 2-17 years with multiple sclerosis. This chain links TRBV4-1 with TRBJ2-4; D might be TRBD2 (5 bases). The CDR3 is CASSQDVRRKYF. CDR3 sequence (DNA): TGCGCCAGCAGCCAAGATGTCAGGAGGAAGTACTTC.